This T cell receptor beta chain emerged from a study of beta chain features in type 1 diabetes. Findings and caveats of the study: People with Type 1 diabetes carried modestly yet significantly shorter TCRB CDR3s in all four CD4+ subsets.

Expressed TCRB transcripts were sequenced, since all the RNA that had been isolated was reverse transcribed. The table came from immunoSEQ multiplex PCR; TCRdb's copy has only in-frame clones and leaves some out. The table lists about 160,000 clones, roughly 8% of them singletons. In this sample, this clone turned up a few times. As yet, its antigen is unknown. Germline CDR1 and CDR2: LNHDA and SQIVND (reference sequence). The CDR3 is made up of 14 amino acids. The junction had 7 bases not matched to a gene; V was cut back by 10 bases and J by 0 bases. Sequences were obtained from central memory CD4+ T cells from blood. The rearrangement joins TRBV19 to TRBJ2-3; the match to TRBD1 covers 7 bases. This receptor was taken from a woman aged 18-29 years with type 1 diabetes. The CDR3 protein is CATTTGKSTDTQYF. As DNA, the CDR3 is TGTGCCACCACGACAGGGAAAAGCACAGATACGCAGTATTTT.